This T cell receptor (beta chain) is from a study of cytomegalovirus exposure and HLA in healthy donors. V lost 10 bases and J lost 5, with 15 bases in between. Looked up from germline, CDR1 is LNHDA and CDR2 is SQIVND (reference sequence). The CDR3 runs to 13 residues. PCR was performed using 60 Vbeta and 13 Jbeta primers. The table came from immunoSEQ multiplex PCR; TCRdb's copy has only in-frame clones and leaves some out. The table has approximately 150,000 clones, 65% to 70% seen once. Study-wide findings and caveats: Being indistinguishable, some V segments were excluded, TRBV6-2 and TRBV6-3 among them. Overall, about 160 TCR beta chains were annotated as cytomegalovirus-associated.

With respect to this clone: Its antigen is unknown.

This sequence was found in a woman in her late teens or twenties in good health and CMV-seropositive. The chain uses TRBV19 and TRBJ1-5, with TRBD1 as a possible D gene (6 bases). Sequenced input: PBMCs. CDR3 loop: CATRGALDQPQHF. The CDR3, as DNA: TGTGCCACCCGGGGGGCCTTAGATCAGCCCCAGCATTTT. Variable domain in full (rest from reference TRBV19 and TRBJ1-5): DGGITQSPKYLFRKEGQNVTLSCEQNLNHDAMYWYRQDPGQGLRLIYYSQIVNDFQKGDIAEGYSVSREKKESFPLTVTSAQKNPTAFYLCATRGALDQPQHFGDGTRLSIL.